This TCR beta chain is from a study of CD8 T cells in ankylosing spondylitis. The study, taken as a whole, reports: A motif of under 10 highly homologous TCR beta variants was seen as apparently characteristic of ankylosing spondylitis blood.

There are 17 residues in the CDR3. V was pared by 5 bases and J by 1 base, with 18 bases between. Germline V gene sequence: CDR1 MNHEY, CDR2 SMNVEV (reference sequence). Making use of molecular barcodes, quantitative 5'-RACE generated TCR beta libraries. TCRdb re-called the 5' RACE reads with MiXCR, one entry per CDR3 protein. The sample lists over 600,000 distinct CDR3 sequences, around 19% occurring once. With regard to this clonotype: Antigen specificity is unknown.

The material sequenced was blood, either unsorted or a sorted T cell fraction (not recorded which). The chain recombines TRBV27 with TRBJ2-1; maybe TRBD1 (6 bases). This clonotype was obtained from a male donor with ankylosing spondylitis. The CDR3 loop reads CASSPPGQSTSYNEQFF. CDR3 nucleotide sequence: TGTGCCAGCAGTCCCCCCGGACAGTCGACATCCTACAATGAGCAGTTCTTC.